This T cell receptor (beta chain) was obtained from a study of T cell repertoires in cytomegalovirus infection. About the study: Peptides in the study included HLA-C-restricted and HLA-B-restricted CMV epitopes. CMV infection and matching HLA type were both indicated by public TCR beta signatures. Notes on the study in general: Dominant in the ex vivo response were TCR beta clonotypes restricted by HLA-C and specific for CMV.

One entry per CDR3 protein, called by TCRdb with MiXCR from the reads. This sample has about half a million distinct CDR3 sequences, with about two fifths found just once. The sample holds a few counts of this clonotype. Antigen specificity is unknown. Germline loops: CDR1 LNHNV, CDR2 YYDKDF (reference sequence). This CDR3 has 16 residues. The J segment lost 5 bases and the V segment lost 0 bases, leaving 4 bases of the junction unmatched. Sequencing was performed on cultured PBMCs, taken from culture after CMV antigen stimulation. J is TRBJ2-5 and V is TRBV15; 12 nucleotides match TRBD1. The TCR was taken from a human donor in good health (CMV status not recorded). Some clones in this sample may be carry-over from other donors' samples. In DNA, the CDR3 is TGTGCCACCAGCAGAGATGGGACAGGGGGCTGGGAGACCCAGTACTTC. It translates to CATSRDGTGGWETQYF. Full variable domain (outside the CDR3, taken from reference TRBV15 and TRBJ2-5): DAMVIQNPRYQVTQFGKPVTLSCSQTLNHNVMYWYQQKSSQAPKLLFHYYDKDFNNEADTPDNFQSRRPNTSFCFLDIRSPGLGDTAMYLCATSRDGTGGWETQYFGPGTRLLVL.